Shown below are 10 T cell receptor beta chains from a single sample sequenced in a study of blood T cells in healthy people across ages. Then a second PCR, running about 7 to 11 cycles, was carried out with a sample-barcoded 5' primer and a J-beta primer mix. TCRdb re-derived calls from the 5' RACE reads in MiXCR, one entry per CDR3 protein. The sample includes approximately 800,000 distinct CDR3 sequences, approximately 67% of them seen just once. Sequences were obtained from blood. The receptors shown here come from a man younger than 45 in good health.

This clonotype was recorded only once. This chain links TRBV6-2 or TRBV6-3 with TRBJ1-2, with no clear D. The CDR3 covers 11 residues. Trimming shortened V by 7 bases and J by 5 bases, and 8 bases separated the two germline ends. Germline assignment: CDR1 MNHEY and CDR2 SVGEGT. Here the CDR3 reads CASMKGYGYTF. CDR3 bases: TGTGCCAGCATGAAGGGATATGGCTACACCTTC.

The rearrangement joins TRBV7-8 to TRBJ2-1; D ambiguous. The germline gives CDR1 SGHVS, CDR2 FQNEAQ. The length of the CDR3 is 17 residues. Trimming cost V 1 base and J 4 bases, with 17 bases left between them. Written as DNA, the CDR3 is TGTGCCAGCAGCTTAGAGTCGGGTAGGACCCTTTACAATGAGCAGTTCTTC. Translating gives CASSLESGRTLYNEQFF.

The genes are TRBV4-2 and TRBJ2-5; tentatively, D is TRBD1 or TRBD2 (5 bases each). This CDR3 has 14 residues. The V end lost 0 bases, the J end lost 11 bases, and 16 bases lay between the germline ends. Germline V gene data show CDR1 as LGHNA and CDR2 as YNFKEQ. Here the CDR3 DNA reads TGTGCCAGCAGCCAAGATAGGCGGGCCAGGGAGCAGTACTTC. Translation gives CASSQDRRAREQYF.

The V and J genes are TRBV10-3 and TRBJ2-1; D tentatively fits TRBD1 or TRBD2 (5 bases each). CDR3 length: 14 residues. Germline V gene lookup returns CDR1 ENHRY and CDR2 SYGVKD. With 6 bases removed from V and 0 bases from J, the gap between germline ends came to 9 bases. CDR3 nucleotides: TGTGCCATCAGGGGGACGGACTCCTACAATGAGCAGTTCTTC. Translation: CAIRGTDSYNEQFF.

The chain joins TRBV20-1 to TRBJ2-4, with TRBD1 matching 9 bases. The J call may be wrong; the DNA end is better matched by TRBJ2-7. This CDR3 spans 15 amino acids. Germline-derived CDR1 and CDR2 are DFQATT and SNEGSKA (reference sequence). The CDR3 is CSARDLGTGSYEQYF. The CDR3, as DNA: TGCAGTGCTAGAGATCTCGGGACAGGGAGCTACGAGCAGTACTTC.

The chain combines TRBV28 with TRBJ1-2, with unresolved D. The CDR3 loop spans 13 amino acids. Per germline, CDR1 MDHEN and CDR2 SYDVKM. Trimming took 7 bases from V and 5 from J, leaving 14 bases between them. CDR3 coding DNA: TGTGCCAGCACCGTACCCCAGCGGTATGGCTACACCTTC. Translating gives CASTVPQRYGYTF.

The chain employs TRBV7-8 and TRBJ2-7, with 7 bases aligning to TRBD1. V lost 4 bases, J lost 0 bases, and 6 bases stayed unmatched. Germline V gene lookup returns CDR1 SGHVS and CDR2 FQNEAQ. The CDR3 sequence is 15 residues long. DNA for the CDR3: TGTGCCAGCAGCTCCCGGGACAGCAACTCCTACGAGCAGTACTTC. Encoded protein: CASSSRDSNSYEQYF.

V gene TRBV14 combines with J gene TRBJ2-1, with 9 bases aligning to TRBD2. V was pared by 1 base and J by 7 bases, with 8 bases of the junction left unmatched. This CDR3 is built from 16 residues. CDR1 is SGHDN, CDR2 FVKESK, per germline. CDR3 in amino acids: CASSQGARGGLNEQFF. The DNA of the CDR3 is TGTGCCAGCAGCCAAGGGGCGCGGGGGGGCCTGAATGAGCAGTTCTTC.

The chain combines TRBV15 with TRBJ2-4, with 11 bases aligning to TRBD1. The end of the DNA is better explained by TRBJ2-7, so the J call may be wrong. Germline CDR1 LNHNV, CDR2 YYDKDF (reference sequence). CDR3 length: 14 amino acids. CDR3 sequence (DNA): TGTGCCACCAGCTTTGGACAGGGGGCGTACGAGCAGTACTTC. Its translation is CATSFGQGAYEQYF.

The chain carries TRBV6-5 and TRBJ2-7; 7 nucleotides line up with TRBD2. V lost 8 bases and J lost 5; bases outside the gene matches: 3. This CDR3 contains 11 residues. Germline V gene lookup returns CDR1 MNHEY and CDR2 SVGAGI. The CDR3: CASWGGNEQYF. Here the CDR3 DNA reads TGTGCCAGCTGGGGAGGGAACGAGCAGTACTTC.